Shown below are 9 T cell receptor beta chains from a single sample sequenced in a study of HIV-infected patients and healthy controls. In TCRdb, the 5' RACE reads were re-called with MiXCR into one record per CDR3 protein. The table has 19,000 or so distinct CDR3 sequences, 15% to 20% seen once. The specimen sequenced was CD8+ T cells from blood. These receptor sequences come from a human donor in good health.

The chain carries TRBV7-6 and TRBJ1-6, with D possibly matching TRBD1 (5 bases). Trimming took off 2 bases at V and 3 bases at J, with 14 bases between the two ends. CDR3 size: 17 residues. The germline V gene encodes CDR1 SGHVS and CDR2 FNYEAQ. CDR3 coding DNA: TGTGCCAGCAGCTTATTTGGGCAGGGTGGCTATAATTCACCCCTCCACTTT. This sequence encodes CASSLFGQGGYNSPLHF.

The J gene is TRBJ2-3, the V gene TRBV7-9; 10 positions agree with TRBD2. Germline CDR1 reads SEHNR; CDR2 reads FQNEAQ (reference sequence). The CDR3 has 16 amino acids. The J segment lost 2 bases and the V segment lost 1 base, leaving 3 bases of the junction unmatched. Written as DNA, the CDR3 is TGTGCCAGCAGCTTAGGAGCGGGAGGGCACACAGATACGCAGTATTTT. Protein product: CASSLGAGGHTDTQYF.

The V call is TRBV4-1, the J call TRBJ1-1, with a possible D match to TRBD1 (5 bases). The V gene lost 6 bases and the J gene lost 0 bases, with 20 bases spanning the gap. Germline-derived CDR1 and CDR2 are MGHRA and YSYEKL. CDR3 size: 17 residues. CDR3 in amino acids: CASRKVALRGVNTEAFF. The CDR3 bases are TGCGCCAGCAGAAAGGTGGCTCTTCGGGGGGTGAACACTGAAGCTTTCTTT.

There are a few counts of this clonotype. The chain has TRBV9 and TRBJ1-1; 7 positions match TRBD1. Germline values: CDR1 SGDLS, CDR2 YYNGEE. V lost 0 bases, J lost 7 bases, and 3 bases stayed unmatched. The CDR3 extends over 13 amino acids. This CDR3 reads CASSVGDSFEAFF. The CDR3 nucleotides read TGTGCCAGCAGCGTAGGGGACAGCTTTGAAGCTTTCTTT.

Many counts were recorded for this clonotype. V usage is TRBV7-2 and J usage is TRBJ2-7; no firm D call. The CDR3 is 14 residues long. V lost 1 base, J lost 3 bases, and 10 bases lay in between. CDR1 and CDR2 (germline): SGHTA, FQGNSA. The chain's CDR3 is CASSLGAWGYEQYF. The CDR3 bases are TGTGCCAGCAGCTTAGGGGCGTGGGGCTACGAGCAGTACTTC.

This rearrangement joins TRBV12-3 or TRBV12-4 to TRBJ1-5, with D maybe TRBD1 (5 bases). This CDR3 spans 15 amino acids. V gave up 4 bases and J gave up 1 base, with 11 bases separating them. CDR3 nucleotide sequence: TGTGCCAGCAGTTCCATAAGACAGAGCAATCAGCCCCAGCATTTT. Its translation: CASSSIRQSNQPQHF.

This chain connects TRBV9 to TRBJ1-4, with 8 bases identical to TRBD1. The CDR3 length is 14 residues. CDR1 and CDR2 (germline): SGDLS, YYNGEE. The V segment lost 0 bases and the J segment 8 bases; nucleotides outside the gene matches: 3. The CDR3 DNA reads TGTGCCAGCAGCGTAGAGGACAGGGACGAAAAACTGTTTTTT. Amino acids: CASSVEDRDEKLFF.

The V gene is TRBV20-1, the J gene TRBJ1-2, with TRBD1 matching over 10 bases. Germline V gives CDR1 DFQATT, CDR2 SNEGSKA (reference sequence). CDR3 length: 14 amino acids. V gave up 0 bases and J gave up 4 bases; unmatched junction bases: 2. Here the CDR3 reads CSARDRDRGYGYTF. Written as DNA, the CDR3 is TGCAGTGCTAGAGATCGGGACAGGGGCTATGGCTACACCTTC.

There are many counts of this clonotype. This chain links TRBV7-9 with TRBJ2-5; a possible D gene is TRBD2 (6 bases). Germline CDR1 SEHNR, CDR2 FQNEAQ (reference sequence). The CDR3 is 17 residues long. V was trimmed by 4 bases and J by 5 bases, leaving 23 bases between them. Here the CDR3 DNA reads TGTGCCAGCAGCTCAACCGGGAGCCGGAGGGTGTGGGAGACCCAGTACTTC. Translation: CASSSTGSRRVWETQYF.